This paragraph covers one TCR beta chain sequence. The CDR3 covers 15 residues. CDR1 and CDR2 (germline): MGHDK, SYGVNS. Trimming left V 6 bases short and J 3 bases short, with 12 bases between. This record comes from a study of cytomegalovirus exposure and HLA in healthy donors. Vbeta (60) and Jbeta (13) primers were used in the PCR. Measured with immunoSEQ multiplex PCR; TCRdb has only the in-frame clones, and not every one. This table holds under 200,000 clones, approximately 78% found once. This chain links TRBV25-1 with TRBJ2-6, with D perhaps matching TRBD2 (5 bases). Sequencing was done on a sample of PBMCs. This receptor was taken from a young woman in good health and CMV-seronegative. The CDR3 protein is CASSGVGVGANVLTF. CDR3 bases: TGTGCCAGCAGCGGCGTCGGGGTTGGGGCCAACGTCCTGACTTTC.